The present T cell receptor (beta chain) was sequenced within a study of blood T cell repertoires in COVID-19. Only in-frame clones appear in the TCRdb table, and some are missing; sequencing was by immunoSEQ multiplex PCR. Of 330,000 or so clones detected, 88% appear once; the ten largest clones hold around 4.6%. The sequenced sample consisted of PBMCs or T cells enriched from blood (not recorded which). This receptor was taken from a man aged 25 to 40 who had recovered from COVID-19.

Here the CDR3 reads CASSRRTGSSYEQYF. The CDR3 DNA reads as TGTGCCAGCAGCCGCAGGACCGGGAGCTCCTACGAGCAGTACTTC. V is TRBV13 and J is TRBJ2-7, with D maybe TRBD2 (6 bases). Germline lookup yields CDR1 PRHDT and CDR2 FYEKMQ (reference sequence). This CDR3 comprises 15 residues. V dropped 5 bases and J dropped 0 bases, with 14 bases sitting between them. Full variable domain (rest looked up from reference TRBV13 and TRBJ2-7): AAGVIQSPRHLIKEKRETATLKCYPIPRHDTVYWYQQGPGQDPQFLISFYEKMQSDKGSIPDRFSAQQFSDYHSELNMSSLELGDSALYFCASSRRTGSSYEQYFGPGTRLTVT.